Listed below are T cell receptor beta chains from one sample, sequenced in a study of shared clonotypes between healthy human individuals. Assay: immunoSEQ multiplex PCR; the TCRdb copy retains only in-frame clones and omits some. The table includes roughly 1,500,000 clones, 95% to 99% detected once. The specimen sequenced was naive CD4+ T cells sorted from blood. These receptors were collected from a man aged 25 to 40 in good health. Each CDR3 is given with its conserved first and last residue. The D gene is left open where the match is weak. Size is stated for part of the rows, as once, few or many counts, or as a class when the clone is expanded.

CDR3 length	clone size	V gene	J gene	D gene	CDR3 DNA	CDR3 protein
13	-	TRBV28	TRBJ1-5	-	TGTGCCAGCTTCCCATCGGGGGGGCAGCCCCAGCATTTT	CASFPSGGQPQHF
14	-	TRBV9	TRBJ1-5	-	TGTGCCAGCAGCGCGTCCAGGCCGAATCAGCCCCAGCATTTT	CASSASRPNQPQHF
16	-	TRBV4-1	TRBJ1-5	-	TGCGCCAGCAGCCACACGACAGGACGGGGATCTCAGCCCCAGCATTTT	CASSHTTGRGSQPQHF
16	-	TRBV14	TRBJ2-1	TRBD1	TGTGCCAGCAGCCCCCCGGGACAGGGGAGTCTTGATGAGCAGTTCTTC	CASSPPGQGSLDEQFF
13	-	TRBV6-1	TRBJ2-7	-	TGTGCCAGCATTCGAACAGGATCCTACGAGCAGTACTTC	CASIRTGSYEQYF
15	-	TRBV18	TRBJ2-2	-	TGTGCCAGCTCACTGACGGGAACTCACACCGGGGAGCTGTTTTTT	CASSLTGTHTGELFF
15	once	TRBV5-8	TRBJ2-4	-	TGTGCCAGCAGTCAGCAGGGGGAGGGCCCCAACATTCAGTACTTC	CASSQQGEGPNIQYF
15	-	TRBV28	TRBJ2-1	-	TGTGCCAGCAGTTTCGACCTAGACCTCTACAATGAGCAGTTCTTC	CASSFDLDLYNEQFF
11	-	TRBV6-5	TRBJ2-7	-	TGTGCCAGCAGTGGCATGTACGAGCAGTACTTC	CASSGMYEQYF
15	-	TRBV15	TRBJ1-1	-	TGTGCCACCAGCGTAAGGCGGGGAGAGAACACTGAAGCTTTCTTT	CATSVRRGENTEAFF
12	-	TRBV10-1	TRBJ2-7	-	TGCGCCAGCAGTACAGGTATCTCCGAGCAGTACTTC	CASSTGISEQYF
18	-	TRBV7-2	TRBJ2-1	-	TGTGCCAGCAGCTTAGGACCCCCGACGGCGCCTTCCTACAATGAGCAGTTCTTC	CASSLGPPTAPSYNEQFF
14	-	TRBV6-5	TRBJ1-5	-	TGTGCCAGCAGCCGGGGGGGGAACCATCAGCCCCAGCATTTT	CASSRGGNHQPQHF
14	once	TRBV5-8	TRBJ1-1	TRBD1	TGTGCCAGCAGCTCGGGACAGCCGAACACTGAAGCTTTCTTT	CASSSGQPNTEAFF
15	-	TRBV6-5	TRBJ1-4	-	TGTGCCAGCAGTATAACCGGGACAAGAGTAGAAAAACTGTTTTTT	CASSITGTRVEKLFF
16	-	TRBV10-2	TRBJ2-2	-	TGCGCCAGCAGTGAGGTAGCCCGGGGACCAGCCGAGGAGCTGTTTTTT	CASSEVARGPAEELFF
14	-	TRBV15	TRBJ2-3	-	TGTGCCACCAGCCGTCCTGGCGCGAAAGATACGCAGTATTTT	CATSRPGAKDTQYF
15	-	TRBV29-1	TRBJ2-1	TRBD1	TGCAGCGTTCAAAAGGGACAGGGGCTCGACAATGAGCAGTTCTTC	CSVQKGQGLDNEQFF
13	-	TRBV29-1	TRBJ1-2	TRBD1	TGCAGCGTTGGATGGACAGGGGGGAATGGCTACACCTTC	CSVGWTGGNGYTF
14	-	TRBV5-4	TRBJ2-7	-	TGTGCCAGCAGCCCCCGACTAGATCCCTACGAGCAGTACTTC	CASSPRLDPYEQYF
14	-	TRBV10-3	TRBJ2-1	TRBD1	TGTGCCATCAGTCCCGGGACAGGGTCCGAGGCGCAGTTCTTC	CAISPGTGSEAQFF
12	-	TRBV7-9	TRBJ2-4	TRBD1	TGTGCCAGCAGCTCCAGGGGGCAGATTCAGTACTTC	CASSSRGQIQYF
14	-	TRBV5-1	TRBJ2-5	-	TGCGCCAGCAGCCGCCTTCCGGGAGAAGAGACCCAGTACTTC	CASSRLPGEETQYF
14	-	TRBV13	TRBJ1-1	TRBD1	TGTGCCAGCAGGTTACAGGGGTCGGCCACTGAAGCTTTCTTT	CASRLQGSATEAFF
14	-	TRBV6-5	TRBJ1-5	-	TGTGCCAGCAGTTTGTCACAGGGCGTCCAGCCCCAGCATTTT	CASSLSQGVQPQHF